The TCR beta chain under discussion was sequenced for a study of glioma-infiltrating T cells. This CDR3 region has 14 residues. J gave up 2 bases and V 6 bases, and 6 bases lay outside the gene matches. CDR1 is SNHLY and CDR2 is FYNNEI in the germline V gene. Amplification of TCR alpha and beta CDR3 regions from RNA used iRepertoire nested multiplex PCR. TCRdb reprocessed the multiplex PCR reads with MiXCR, giving one entry per CDR3 protein. The table lists approximately 190,000 distinct CDR3 sequences, over 25% of them singletons. Worth noting for this clonotype: A much larger clonotype is one base distant, so this may be a read error.

The receptor comes from a human donor with low-grade glioma or glioblastoma, undergoing nonglioma brain surgery, or in good health (not recorded which). Sequencing used glioma tissue, nonneoplastic brain tissue, or PBMCs (not recorded which). J is TRBJ2-7 and V is TRBV2; 8 bases map to TRBD1. The CDR3 region has the DNA TGTGCCAGCAGCACCTGGACAGGGACCTACGAGCAGTACTTC. Translated, it gives CASSTWTGTYEQYF.